A selection of T cell receptor beta chains follows, all from one sample in a study of T cell changes during pregnancy in multiple sclerosis. The repertoire was sequenced with immunoSEQ multiplex PCR; TCRdb's copy has only in-frame clones and lacks some. Here the sample spans under 45,000 clones, more than 70% being singletons. Sequencing was performed on CD8+ T cells from peripheral blood mononuclear cells, taken in the first trimester of pregnancy. The receptors derive from a female donor with multiple sclerosis, enrolled in a pregnancy study. Both conserved end residues are part of each CDR3. D genes are given only for firm matches. Clone size, where shown, is once, few, many, or a class for clones that have expanded.

J: TRBJ2-1; size: once; V: TRBV27; D: TRBD2; DNA: TGTGCCAGCACTAGCGGGGGAGTACGCAATGAGCAGTTCTTC; CDR3: CASTSGGVRNEQFF
J: TRBJ1-2; size: -; V: TRBV6-6; D: -; DNA: TGTGCCAGCAGTTATTATGACGGGGATGGCTACACCTTC; CDR3: CASSYYDGDGYTF
J: TRBJ2-7; size: -; V: TRBV6-5; D: TRBD1; DNA: TGTGCCAGCAGTCCGCTGGACAGGGCCTACGAGCAGTACTTC; CDR3: CASSPLDRAYEQYF
J: TRBJ1-1; size: once; V: TRBV5-6; D: -; DNA: TGTGCCAGCAGCTTGATCAGGGGCACTGAAGCTTTCTTT; CDR3: CASSLIRGTEAFF
J: TRBJ1-3; size: -; V: TRBV19; D: -; DNA: TGTGCCAGTATAGGAACGGGGAGCTCTGGAAACACCATATATTTT; CDR3: CASIGTGSSGNTIYF
J: TRBJ1-1; size: once; V: TRBV4-1; D: -; DNA: TGCGCCAGCAGCCAAGTGGGGGCGGGCACTGAAGCTTTCTTT; CDR3: CASSQVGAGTEAFF
J: TRBJ2-3; size: -; V: TRBV5-6; D: -; DNA: TGTGCCAGCAGCTTGGTTAGCGTCCGACTTGGCAGCACAGATACGCAGTATTTT; CDR3: CASSLVSVRLGSTDTQYF
J: TRBJ1-3; size: -; V: TRBV5-6; D: -; DNA: TGTGCCAGCAGCTTACCGACAGTTTCGGGAAACACCATATATTTT; CDR3: CASSLPTVSGNTIYF
J: TRBJ2-7; size: -; V: TRBV6-1; D: -; DNA: TGTGCCAGCAGTGACAGGGAGGTCCACGAGCAGTACTTC; CDR3: CASSDREVHEQYF
J: TRBJ2-5; size: -; V: TRBV19; D: -; DNA: TGTGCCAGTAGTATTCCCGCCACAGGTTCAGAGACCCAGTACTTC; CDR3: CASSIPATGSETQYF
J: TRBJ1-3; size: -; V: TRBV19; D: TRBD1; DNA: TGTGCCAGTCATGCCAGGGGGTTATCCGGAAACACCATATATTTT; CDR3: CASHARGLSGNTIYF
J: TRBJ2-7; size: -; V: TRBV10-3; D: -; DNA: TGTGCCATCAGTCCTCAACGGGGCGAGCAGTACTTC; CDR3: CAISPQRGEQYF
J: TRBJ1-5; size: -; V: TRBV25-1; D: -; DNA: TGTGCCAGCAGTGAAGGGACTACCTGGGCAGAGCCCCAGCATTTT; CDR3: CASSEGTTWAEPQHF
J: TRBJ1-1; size: -; V: TRBV6-5; D: TRBD1; DNA: TGTGCCAGCAGTATGACAGGGATGAACACTGAAGCTTTCTTT; CDR3: CASSMTGMNTEAFF
J: TRBJ1-1; size: -; V: TRBV7-9; D: -; DNA: TGTGCCAGCAGCTTAGGTTGGGGGGGGGACACTGAAGCTTTCTTT; CDR3: CASSLGWGGDTEAFF
J: TRBJ2-7; size: once; V: TRBV5-4; D: -; DNA: TGTGCCACTTCGACGGGGATCTACGAGCAGTACTTC; CDR3: CATSTGIYEQYF
J: TRBJ2-7; size: -; V: TRBV4-2; D: TRBD1; DNA: TGTGCCAGCAGCCAAGGATTTCGGGGACAGGGTTCGGACGAGCAGTACTTC; CDR3: CASSQGFRGQGSDEQYF
J: TRBJ1-1; size: -; V: TRBV7-2; D: TRBD1; DNA: TGTGCCAGCAGCTCAACCCTGGGACAGGTGGACACTGAAGCTTTCTTT; CDR3: CASSSTLGQVDTEAFF
J: TRBJ1-4; size: once; V: TRBV11-2; D: -; DNA: TGTGCCAGCAGCTTTCTTGAAAAACTGTTTTTT; CDR3: CASSFLEKLFF
J: TRBJ2-2; size: -; V: TRBV19; D: -; DNA: TGTGCCAGTAGCCCCTCCGGGGAGCTGTTTTTT; CDR3: CASSPSGELFF
J: TRBJ1-1; size: -; V: TRBV4-2; D: TRBD1; DNA: TGTGCCAGCAGCCAGACAGGGGTGACTGAAGCTTTCTTT; CDR3: CASSQTGVTEAFF
J: TRBJ1-4; size: -; V: TRBV30; D: TRBD1; DNA: TGTGCCTGGAGTTTACCGGGACAGGGCCTTAATGAAAAACTGTTTTTT; CDR3: CAWSLPGQGLNEKLFF
J: TRBJ2-1; size: once; V: TRBV4-2; D: TRBD2; DNA: TGTGCCAGCAGCCAATATACCGGGACTAGCAATGAGCAGTTCTTC; CDR3: CASSQYTGTSNEQFF
J: TRBJ2-3; size: -; V: TRBV7-3; D: TRBD2; DNA: TGTGCCAGCAGCACCCGCGGGGGAGATACGCAGTATTTT; CDR3: CASSTRGGDTQYF
J: TRBJ2-3; size: -; V: TRBV13; D: -; DNA: TGTGCCAGCAGCCTTCTCCAGGGGCCAAGCACAGATACGCAGTATTTT; CDR3: CASSLLQGPSTDTQYF
J: TRBJ1-1; size: -; V: TRBV27; D: TRBD1; DNA: TGTGCCAGCAGAGGGACAGGCTCGAACACTGAAGCTTTCTTT; CDR3: CASRGTGSNTEAFF
J: TRBJ1-1; size: -; V: TRBV27; D: -; DNA: TGTGCCAGCAGTTTATCATGGGACATAAGAAGGAACACTGAAGCTTTCTTT; CDR3: CASSLSWDIRRNTEAFF
J: TRBJ1-2; size: -; V: TRBV10-1; D: -; DNA: TGCGCCAGCAGTGAATGGGCGGGGAATCTTTATTGCTTCTATGGCTACACCTTC; CDR3: CASSEWAGNLYCFYGYTF
J: TRBJ2-2; size: -; V: TRBV5-4; D: TRBD2; DNA: TGTGCCATAGCGGGGGGGATCACCGGGGAGCTGTTTTTT; CDR3: CAIAGGITGELFF
J: TRBJ1-2; size: -; V: TRBV6-4; D: -; DNA: TGTGCCAGCAGTGACTCTAAGGCGGGGGCCGGAGGCTACACCTTC; CDR3: CASSDSKAGAGGYTF
J: TRBJ1-5; size: -; V: TRBV15; D: -; DNA: TGTGCCACCAGCAGACTGCCCCAGGAGAGGTGGGGAGATCAGCCCCAGCATTTT; CDR3: CATSRLPQERWGDQPQHF
J: TRBJ1-1; size: -; V: TRBV5-1; D: TRBD1; DNA: TGCGCCAGCAGCCTGTACAGGGGATACACTGAAGCTTTCTTT; CDR3: CASSLYRGYTEAFF
J: TRBJ2-1; size: -; V: TRBV6-1; D: -; DNA: TGTGCCAGCAGCTATATTAGCTCCTACAATGAGCAGTTCTTC; CDR3: CASSYISSYNEQFF
J: TRBJ2-3; size: -; V: TRBV25-1; D: TRBD1; DNA: TGTGCCAGCATGTCGACAGGGGGCACAGATACGCAGTATTTT; CDR3: CASMSTGGTDTQYF
J: TRBJ2-5; size: -; V: TRBV7-2; D: TRBD2; DNA: TGTGCCAGCAGCTTAGAGCTCGAGGGACTAAAGTACCAAGAGACCCAGTACTTC; CDR3: CASSLELEGLKYQETQYF
J: TRBJ2-4; size: -; V: TRBV7-8; D: -; DNA: TGTGCCAGCAGCGCCGGACAGTCCTTAGCCAAAAACATTCAGTACTTC; CDR3: CASSAGQSLAKNIQYF
J: TRBJ2-3; size: -; V: TRBV28; D: TRBD1; DNA: TGTGCCAGCTCAACGCGGGACAGGGGTCGAGATACGCAGTATTTT; CDR3: CASSTRDRGRDTQYF
J: TRBJ1-1; size: -; V: TRBV4-1; D: TRBD1; DNA: TGCGCCAGCAGCCAAGACGACAGGGGGGTCACTGAAGCTTTCTTT; CDR3: CASSQDDRGVTEAFF
J: TRBJ1-4; size: -; V: TRBV7-9; D: -; DNA: TGTGCCAGCAGCATCGGAGGAACTAATGAAAAACTGTTTTTT; CDR3: CASSIGGTNEKLFF
J: TRBJ2-7; size: -; V: TRBV11-2; D: -; DNA: TGTGCCAGCAGCCCACCAGGATCCTACGAGCAGTACTTC; CDR3: CASSPPGSYEQYF
J: TRBJ2-3; size: medium-sized; V: TRBV6-4; D: TRBD2; DNA: TGTGCCAGCAGTCCTAGCGGCTCCACAGATACGCAGTATTTT; CDR3: CASSPSGSTDTQYF
J: TRBJ2-3; size: medium-sized; V: TRBV6-4; D: TRBD2; DNA: TGTGCCAGCAGTGAAGTAGCGGGGGGGCCAGATACGCAGTATTTT; CDR3: CASSEVAGGPDTQYF
J: TRBJ2-7; size: -; V: TRBV14; D: TRBD2; DNA: TGTGCCAGCAGCCACACTAGCGGGGGCTACGAGCAGTACTTC; CDR3: CASSHTSGGYEQYF
J: TRBJ2-2; size: -; V: TRBV27; D: -; DNA: TGTGCCAGCAGTGACGCCGGGACCGGGGAGCTGTTTTTT; CDR3: CASSDAGTGELFF
J: TRBJ1-2; size: -; V: TRBV29-1; D: TRBD1; DNA: TGCAGCGTTGAGGCTGGACAGGGGCTCTATGGCTACACCTTC; CDR3: CSVEAGQGLYGYTF
J: TRBJ1-6; size: once; V: TRBV6-1; D: -; DNA: TGTGCCAGCATCGAACGGTCCTATAATTCACCCCTCCACTTT; CDR3: CASIERSYNSPLHF
J: TRBJ1-2; size: few; V: TRBV27; D: -; DNA: TGTGCCAGCAGCATAGGGGGGGGGCCCGATGGCTACACCTTC; CDR3: CASSIGGGPDGYTF
J: TRBJ1-1; size: -; V: TRBV11-2; D: -; DNA: TGTGCCAGCAGCTTATCCAGGGGAATGAACACTGAAGCTTTCTTT; CDR3: CASSLSRGMNTEAFF
J: TRBJ2-1; size: -; V: TRBV6-5; D: TRBD2; DNA: TGTGCCAGCAATAGCGGGGGGCCGTGGGATGAGCAGTTCTTC; CDR3: CASNSGGPWDEQFF
J: TRBJ1-1; size: once; V: TRBV5-6; D: TRBD1; DNA: TGTGCCAGCGGGGACAGGGCGACAACTGAAGCTTTCTTT; CDR3: CASGDRATTEAFF
J: TRBJ2-7; size: -; V: TRBV9; D: -; DNA: TGTGCCAGCACCGAAGGGGGGGGGCCCACCTACGAGCAGTACTTC; CDR3: CASTEGGGPTYEQYF
J: TRBJ1-5; size: once; V: TRBV7-6; D: -; DNA: TGTGCCAGCAGCTTGGACACAGGGAACAATCAGCCCCAGCATTTT; CDR3: CASSLDTGNNQPQHF
J: TRBJ2-1; size: -; V: TRBV4-3; D: -; DNA: TGCGCCAGCAGCCAAGCAGGTAATGAGCAGTTCTTC; CDR3: CASSQAGNEQFF
J: TRBJ2-3; size: -; V: TRBV7-3; D: -; DNA: TGTGCCAGCAGCTTAAAGTTAGGGACTAGCACAGATACGCAGTATTTT; CDR3: CASSLKLGTSTDTQYF
J: TRBJ2-1; size: -; V: TRBV6-4; D: -; DNA: TGTGCCAGCAGTGACTCGAATGTAGCCAATGAGCAGTTCTTC; CDR3: CASSDSNVANEQFF
J: TRBJ2-2; size: -; V: TRBV6-1; D: TRBD1; DNA: TGTGCCAGCGTGATCGGGACAGGGGACACCGGGGAGCTGTTTTTT; CDR3: CASVIGTGDTGELFF